The source of this T cell receptor beta chain is a study of radiation and T cells in renal cell carcinoma. Sequencing used immunoSEQ multiplex PCR; TCRdb keeps in-frame clones, though not all of them. The repertoire holds 60,000 to 95,000 clones, with roughly 85% as singletons. A few counts support this clone. Its cognate antigen is unknown. The CDR3 consists of 13 residues. V trimming: 5 bases; J trimming: 4 bases; junction bases outside the gene matches: 4. Germline CDR1 reads SGHVS; CDR2 reads FNYEAQ. Time point defined: blood 4 weeks post-SBRT, at nephrectomy. The treatment denotes: 15 Gy SBRT to primary tumor, nephrectomy 4 weeks later. Nephrectomy followed 15 Gy stereotactic body radiation by 4 weeks. Study findings and constraints: Baseline intratumoral clonotype presence is unknown without pretreatment biopsies.

The receptor was derived from a woman aged 60 to 75 with renal cell carcinoma. This chain links TRBV7-6 with TRBJ1-2; TRBD1 matches at 7 bases. Sequenced here: blood, sampled from a patient whose treatment included radiotherapy and nephrectomy. CDR3 amino acids: CASSSGTAYGYTF. The CDR3 coding sequence is TGTGCCAGCAGCAGCGGGACAGCCTATGGCTACACCTTC.